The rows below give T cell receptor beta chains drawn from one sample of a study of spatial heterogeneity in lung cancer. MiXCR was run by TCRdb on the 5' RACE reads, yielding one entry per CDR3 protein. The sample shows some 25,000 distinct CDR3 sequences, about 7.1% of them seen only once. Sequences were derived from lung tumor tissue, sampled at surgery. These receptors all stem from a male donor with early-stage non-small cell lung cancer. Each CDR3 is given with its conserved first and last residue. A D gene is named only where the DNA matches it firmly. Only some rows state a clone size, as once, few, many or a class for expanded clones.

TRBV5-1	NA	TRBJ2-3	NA	TGCGCCAGCAGCTACAGGGTTGGCACAGATACGCAGTATTTT	CASSYRVGTDTQYF
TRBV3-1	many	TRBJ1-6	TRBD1	TGTGCCAGCAGCTTAACCGACAGGGGATATTCACCCCTCCACTTT	CASSLTDRGYSPLHF
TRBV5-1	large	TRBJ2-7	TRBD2	TGCGCCAGCAGCTTCGGGACTAGCGGGGGGCCGAAATACTACGAGCAGTACTTC	CASSFGTSGGPKYYEQYF
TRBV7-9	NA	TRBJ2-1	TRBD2	TGTGCCAGCAGCAATCCTAGCGGTAGGTCCTACAATGAGCAGTTCTTC	CASSNPSGRSYNEQFF
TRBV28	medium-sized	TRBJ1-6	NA	TGTGCCAGCAGTTCTTCAGGGAGCTCCTATAATTCACCCCTCCACTTT	CASSSSGSSYNSPLHF
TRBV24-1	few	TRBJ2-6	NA	TGTGCCACCAGTGATTCTGACTGGTCTGGGGCCAACGTCCTGACTTTC	CATSDSDWSGANVLTF
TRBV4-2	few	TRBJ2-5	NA	TGTGCCAGCAGCCCGCAGGCAGGGGAGGGGGAGACCCAGTACTTC	CASSPQAGEGETQYF
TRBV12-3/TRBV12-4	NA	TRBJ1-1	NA	TGTGCCAGCAGTTCACAGGGTCGGGACACTGAAGCTTTCTTT	CASSSQGRDTEAFF
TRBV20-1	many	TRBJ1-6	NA	TGCAGTGCTAGCGCGACGGCTCGATCACCCCTCCACTTT	CSASATARSPLHF
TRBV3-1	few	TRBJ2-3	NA	TGTGCCAGCAGCCCGGACGGGCTCACAGATACGCAGTATTTT	CASSPDGLTDTQYF
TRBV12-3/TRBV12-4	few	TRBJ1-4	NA	TGTGCCAGCAGTTTAAGGTGGGGGAGTGAAAAACTGTTTTTT	CASSLRWGSEKLFF